These 22 T cell receptor beta chains originate from one sample sequenced in a study of control samples from healthy donors and cancer patients. The protocol was immunoSEQ multiplex PCR, while the TCRdb copy is restricted to in-frame clones and leaves out a portion. Among just under 150,000 clones listed, 75% to 95% were seen once. Sequencing input: blood. The receptors were sampled from a man younger than 40 in good health.

The rearrangement links TRBV5-5 to TRBJ2-7; possibly TRBD2 for D (6 bases). The CDR3 has 14 amino acids. Germline V gives CDR1 SGHKS, CDR2 YYEKEE (reference sequence). The V and J ends lost 0 bases and 7 bases respectively, with 14 bases between them. CDR3 region: CASSLGGPGVEQYF. CDR3 in DNA: TGTGCCAGCAGCTTGGGCGGGCCGGGGGTGGAGCAGTACTTC.

CDR3 nucleotide sequence: TGTGCCACCCTAGGGGTGGGCCAGCCCGTCTACGAGCAGTACTTC. It codes for CATLGVGQPVYEQYF. V is TRBV7-9 and J is TRBJ2-7; tentative D call: TRBD1 (5 bases). Germline values: CDR1 SEHNR, CDR2 FQNEAQ (reference sequence). Trimming pared 10 bases from V and 3 bases from J, leaving 22 bases between. The CDR3 has 15 amino acids.

The chain couples TRBV5-1 to TRBJ1-3, with 7 bases aligning to TRBD1. The junction had 10 bases not matched to a gene; V was cut back by 7 bases and J by 0 bases. Germline V gene sequence: CDR1 SGHRS, CDR2 YFSETQ. The CDR3 has 16 amino acids. The CDR3 sequence is CASAKGTASSGNTIYF. In DNA form, the CDR3 reads TGCGCCAGCGCAAAAGGGACAGCGAGCTCTGGAAACACCATATATTTT.

The chain carries TRBV2 and TRBJ1-6; TRBD1 matches at 8 bases. The CDR3 has 14 residues. CDR1 is SNHLY and CDR2 is FYNNEI in the germline V gene. J lost 10 bases, V lost 7 bases, and 9 bases had no gene match. The CDR3 DNA reads TGTGCCAGCACGGCGCCAGGGGGCCGATCACCCCTCCACTTT. This gives the protein CASTAPGGRSPLHF.

V and J are TRBV19 and TRBJ2-4; maybe TRBD1 (6 bases). CDR3 length: 18 amino acids. Trimming removed 4 bases at V and 0 bases at J, with 19 bases between. Germline CDR1 LNHDA, CDR2 SQIVND (reference sequence). CDR3 protein: CASSKVWGGQIAKNIQYF. As DNA, the CDR3 is TGTGCCAGTAGTAAAGTCTGGGGCGGACAGATAGCCAAAAACATTCAGTACTTC. Full variable domain (missing parts from reference TRBV19 and TRBJ2-4): DGGITQSPKYLFRKEGQNVTLSCEQNLNHDAMYWYRQDPGQGLRLIYYSQIVNDFQKGDIAEGYSVSREKKESFPLTVTSAQKNPTAFYLCASSKVWGGQIAKNIQYFGAGTRLSVL.

The V gene is TRBV10-1, the J gene TRBJ1-5, with 7 bases that match TRBD1. Germline V gene data show CDR1 as WNHNN and CDR2 as SYGVQD (reference sequence). V lost 2 bases, J lost 5 bases, and 3 bases stayed unmatched. The CDR3 covers 14 residues. The CDR3 nucleotides read TGCGCCAGCAGTGAGAGGGGGCAGGATCAGCCCCAGCATTTT. It is translated as CASSERGQDQPQHF.

The chain combines TRBV12-3 or TRBV12-4 with TRBJ1-5; the D gene is possibly TRBD1 (6 bases). V was cut by 6 bases and J by 6 bases, with 12 bases left in between. CDR3 length: 13 residues. CDR3 sequence (DNA): TGTGCCAGCAGGTCAGGGGCCCGTCAGCCCCAGCATTTT. It specifies CASRSGARQPQHF.

V is TRBV7-3 and J is TRBJ2-3; 9 bases line up with TRBD2. V was pared by 1 base and J by 3 bases, with 5 bases of the junction left unmatched. The CDR3 extends over 16 amino acids. CDR1 is SGHTA, CDR2 FQGTGA, per germline. CDR3 residues: CASSLSGGVRTDTQYF. DNA of the CDR3: TGTGCCAGCAGCTTAAGCGGGGGGGTAAGAACAGATACGCAGTATTTT.

This chain connects TRBV28 to TRBJ2-1, with 9 bases fitting TRBD2. Germline-derived CDR1 and CDR2 are MDHEN and SYDVKM. CDR3 size: 15 residues. The V gene end was trimmed by 6 bases and the J gene end by 6 bases; junction bases not matched to a gene: 9. CDR3 loop: CASRKRGAFGNEQFF. In DNA, the CDR3 is TGTGCCAGCAGAAAGCGGGGGGCTTTTGGCAATGAGCAGTTCTTC.

The V and J genes are TRBV6-5 and TRBJ2-4; D is unresolved. V was shortened by 2 bases and J by 0 bases, with 8 bases between the two germline ends. The CDR3 loop spans 15 amino acids. The germline CDR1 and CDR2 sequences are MNHEY and SVGAGI. The chain's CDR3 is CASSYDRGAKNIQYF. CDR3 nucleotide sequence: TGTGCCAGCAGTTACGACCGAGGAGCCAAAAACATTCAGTACTTC.

The chain is built from TRBV5-6 and TRBJ2-1; maybe TRBD2 (5 bases). CDR1 and CDR2 (germline): SGHDT, YYEEEE. Trimming shortened V by 0 bases and J by 5 bases, and 18 bases separated the two germline ends. This CDR3 has 17 amino acids. CDR3 DNA: TGTGCCAGCAGCTTGGGCGAAACTAGATTACACAACAATGAGCAGTTCTTC. It codes for CASSLGETRLHNNEQFF.

This clone has only one observation. The chain recombines TRBV9 with TRBJ2-3; 8 bases line up with TRBD1. The CDR3 has 18 amino acids. Germline V gives CDR1 SGDLS, CDR2 YYNGEE. V trimming: 0 bases; J trimming: 2 bases; junction bases outside the gene matches: 11. In DNA form, the CDR3 reads TGTGCCAGCAGCGTAGCTACCGGACAGGGTACTCACACAGATACGCAGTATTTT. Translation: CASSVATGQGTHTDTQYF. Filled out from reference TRBV9 and TRBJ2-3, the complete variable domain reads DSGVTQTPKHLITATGQRVTLRCSPRSGDLSVYWYQQSLDQGLQFLIQYYNGEERAKGNILERFSAQQFPDLHSELNLSSLELGDSALYFCASSVATGQGTHTDTQYFGPGTRLTVL.

This clone was seen a single time. The V call is TRBV7-9, the J call TRBJ1-3; D may be TRBD1 (5 bases). CDR1 SEHNR and CDR2 FQNEAQ come from the germline V gene (reference sequence). V was trimmed by 8 bases and J by 4 bases, leaving 15 bases between them. The CDR3 has 14 residues. In DNA form, the CDR3 reads TGTGCCAGCCTTGGGGCAGGGACCGGAAACACCATATATTTT. As protein: CASLGAGTGNTIYF.

This sequence joins TRBV7-9 and TRBJ2-5, with TRBD1 matching 7 bases. The trim removed 1 base at V and 1 base at J, leaving 3 bases unmatched. CDR1 SEHNR and CDR2 FQNEAQ come from the germline V gene (reference sequence). The CDR3 has 15 amino acids. The CDR3 bases are TGTGCCAGCAGCTTAGGAGGGGGCGGCCAAGAGACCCAGTACTTC. Residues: CASSLGGGGQETQYF.

The V gene is TRBV30, the J gene TRBJ1-4; 9 nucleotides align to TRBD1. This CDR3 is 13 amino acids long. The germline V gene encodes CDR1 GTSNPN and CDR2 SVGIG (reference sequence). V dropped 5 bases and J dropped 6; count of bases not matched to a gene: 4. The CDR3 here is CAWGTGLHEKLFF. CDR3 nucleotides: TGTGCCTGGGGGACAGGGTTACATGAAAAACTGTTTTTT.

J is TRBJ2-4 and V is TRBV11-2; no clear D gene. CDR3 length: 14 residues. Trimming cost V 4 bases and J 6 bases, with 13 bases left between them. CDR1 is SGHAT and CDR2 is FQNNGV in the germline V gene. Here the CDR3 DNA reads TGTGCCAGCAGCTCGACCTCGGTGGGAAACATTCAGTACTTC. Residues: CASSSTSVGNIQYF.

This chain connects TRBV11-2 to TRBJ2-7; D call uncertain. The CDR3 consists of 13 residues. In germline, CDR1 is SGHAT, CDR2 FQNNGV. The V and J ends lost 1 base and 1 base respectively, with 5 bases between them. This chain's CDR3 is CASSLATSYEQYF. CDR3 in DNA: TGTGCCAGCAGCTTAGCAACGTCCTACGAGCAGTACTTC. Filled out from reference TRBV11-2 and TRBJ2-7, the complete variable domain reads EAGVAQSPRYKIIEKRQSVAFWCNPISGHATLYWYQQILGQGPKLLIQFQNNGVVDDSQLPKDRFSAERLKGVDSTLKIQPAKLEDSAVYLCASSLATSYEQYFGPGTRLTVT.

A single count supports this clone. The chain carries TRBV27 and TRBJ2-7; 7 bases map to TRBD1. Losses at the gene ends were 5 bases for V and 0 bases for J; bases not matched to a gene: 7. Germline V CDR1 and CDR2: MNHEY, SMNVEV (reference sequence). This CDR3 comprises 15 residues. CDR3: CASSPLQGPSYEQYF. The CDR3 DNA is TGTGCCAGCAGTCCCCTACAGGGGCCCTCCTACGAGCAGTACTTC.

V gene TRBV10-3 combines with J gene TRBJ2-3, with 13 bases matching TRBD2. Germline assignment: CDR1 ENHRY and CDR2 SYGVKD. J gave up 4 bases and V 2 bases, and 3 bases lay outside the gene matches. The length of the CDR3 is 16 residues. The CDR3 DNA follows: TGTGCCATCAGTGAGGACGGGACTAGCGGGGCAGATACGCAGTATTTT. Amino acid sequence: CAISEDGTSGADTQYF.

This clone showed up just a few times. This rearrangement joins TRBV7-9 to TRBJ1-6; D is ambiguous. The CDR3 is 14 residues long. CDR1 and CDR2 (germline): SEHNR, FQNEAQ (reference sequence). V lost 5 bases, J lost 8 bases, and 13 bases lay in between. CDR3 sequence (DNA): TGTGCCAGCAGCCCCATCTTGGGCGATTCACCCCTCCACTTT. This translates into CASSPILGDSPLHF.

The V and J genes are TRBV6-5 and TRBJ2-2; perhaps TRBD2 as D (5 bases). The CDR3 runs to 15 residues. Trimming left V 6 bases short and J 4 bases short, with 15 bases between. CDR1 is MNHEY, CDR2 SVGAGI, per germline. The CDR3 coding sequence is TGTGCCAGCAGCCCCGTAGGAGAGGGCACCGGGGAGCTGTTTTTT. It encodes CASSPVGEGTGELFF.

The chain links TRBV7-8 to TRBJ1-2, with D unclear. The length of the CDR3 is 14 residues. Germline CDR1 is SGHVS and CDR2 is FQNEAQ. V was pared by 2 bases and J by 2 bases, with 9 bases between. CDR3 protein: CASSLSTQNYGYTF. The CDR3 region has the DNA TGTGCCAGCAGCTTAAGTACTCAGAACTATGGCTACACCTTC.